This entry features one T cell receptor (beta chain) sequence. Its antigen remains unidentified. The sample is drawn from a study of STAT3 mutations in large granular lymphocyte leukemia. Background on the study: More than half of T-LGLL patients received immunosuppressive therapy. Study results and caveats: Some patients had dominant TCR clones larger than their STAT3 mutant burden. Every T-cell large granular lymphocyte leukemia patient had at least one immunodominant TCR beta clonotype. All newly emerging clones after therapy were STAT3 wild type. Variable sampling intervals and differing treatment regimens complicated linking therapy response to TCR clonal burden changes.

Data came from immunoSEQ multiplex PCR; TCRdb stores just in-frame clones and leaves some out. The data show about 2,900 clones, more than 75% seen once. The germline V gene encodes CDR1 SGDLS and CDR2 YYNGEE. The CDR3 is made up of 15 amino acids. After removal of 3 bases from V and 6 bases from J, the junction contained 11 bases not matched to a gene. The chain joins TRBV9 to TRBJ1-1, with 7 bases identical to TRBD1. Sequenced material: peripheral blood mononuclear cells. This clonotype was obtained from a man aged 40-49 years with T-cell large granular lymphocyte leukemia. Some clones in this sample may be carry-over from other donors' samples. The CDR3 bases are TGTGCCAGCAGCGCCCCCGGGACAGATGGTCCTGAAGCTTTCTTT. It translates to CASSAPGTDGPEAFF.